Sequencing of this T cell receptor (beta chain) was carried out in a study of beta chain features in type 1 diabetes. Study-wide background: Patients and healthy donors were similar in age, gender and cell yields.

The CDR3 loop spans 14 amino acids. The V gene's germline CDR1 is SNHLY and CDR2 FYNNEI. V was trimmed by 4 bases and J by 1 base, leaving 9 bases between them. This clone showed up just a few times. Its antigen is unidentified. Expressed TCRB transcripts were sequenced because the isolated RNA had all been reverse transcribed beforehand. About 3.6 million reads was the average for naive, central memory and regulatory T cell samples. Assay: immunoSEQ multiplex PCR; the TCRdb copy retains only in-frame clones and omits some. The profile shows around 130,000 clones, around 9% of them singletons. Study conclusions and caveats: For cells with high TCR expression, cDNA sequencing could yield over-representation. Type 1 diabetes patients showed a moderate but significant shortening of TCRB CDR3s in all four CD4+ subsets.

This sequence was found in a man in his thirties or forties with type 1 diabetes. The chain recombines TRBV2 with TRBJ2-3; D may be TRBD2 (6 bases). The sequencing input was central memory CD4+ T cells from blood. The CDR3 protein is CASSASGGTDTQYF. The CDR3 DNA is TGTGCCAGCAGTGCATCGGGAGGCACAGATACGCAGTATTTT.